This T cell receptor (beta chain) derives from a study of human T cells and chemical hapten exposure. In this sample, this clonotype turned up many times. Germline assignment: CDR1 MNHEY and CDR2 SVGAGI. CDR3 length: 14 residues. Deletions cut 6 bases from V and 0 bases from J, with 9 bases between. MiXCR, applied by TCRdb to the RACE reads, yields one record per CDR3 protein. This repertoire shows about 400,000 distinct CDR3 sequences, over 6% found once; its top ten account for approximately 5.4%. Documented time point: patch test 2, 6 weeks after DPC sensitization. As for treatment: therapeutic diphenylcyclopropenone sensitization with weekly scalp DPC. Drawing of blood took place ahead of applying each patch test.

The V gene is TRBV6-5, the J gene TRBJ1-5; TRBD1 might be the D (5 bases). Sequenced here: whole blood, sampled in connection with sensitization to the hapten diphenylcyclopropenone (DPC). The source of this sequence is a woman between 18 and 29 years old with alopecia areata. Some clones in this sample may be carry-over from other donors' samples. CDR3 DNA sequence: TGTGCCAGCAGGGGGGACGGTAGCAATCAGCCCCAGCATTTT. Translating it yields CASRGDGSNQPQHF.